The rows below give T cell receptor beta chains drawn from one sample of a study of prognosis after radiotherapy for stage I lung cancer. TCRdb reprocessed the multiplex PCR reads via MiXCR and lists one record per CDR3 protein. This sample has around 12,000 distinct CDR3 sequences, with 40% to 55% found just once. This material consisted of PBMCs, taken before or after stereotactic body radiation therapy (not recorded which). All receptors derive from a donor older than 45 with non-small cell lung cancer. Both conserved end residues are part of each CDR3. D genes are given only for firm matches. Size is stated for part of the rows, as once, few or many counts, or as a class when the clone is expanded.

size,D,J,V,DNA,CDR3
few,NA,TRBJ2-4,TRBV30,TGTGCCTGGAGTGTCAAGCTATTCCTCGGGCTGAAGCTAGCCAAAAACATTCAGTACTTC,CAWSVKLFLGLKLAKNIQYF
NA,NA,TRBJ2-7,TRBV6-1,TGTGCCAGCCGCCGGGGCCCAACGCGGGAGCAGTACTTC,CASRRGPTREQYF
NA,NA,TRBJ2-7,TRBV6-2/TRBV6-3,TGTGCCAGCAGTAAGGATAAGCTCTCCTACGAGCAGTACTTC,CASSKDKLSYEQYF
NA,TRBD1,TRBJ2-5,TRBV19,TGTGCCAGTAAATTCAGTGGGACAGCCAATATTCAAGAGACCCAGTACTTC,CASKFSGTANIQETQYF
few,NA,TRBJ2-7,TRBV7-9,TGTGCCAGCAGCGTGGCCGGGACGGCAGGCGAGCAGTACTTC,CASSVAGTAGEQYF
many,NA,TRBJ2-7,TRBV20-1,TGCAGTGCTAGATACCCTCTAGCTTCCTACGAGCAGTACTTC,CSARYPLASYEQYF
many,NA,TRBJ2-7,TRBV29-1,TGCAGCGTTGGCAGGGATACCCACTACGAGCAGTACTTC,CSVGRDTHYEQYF
many,NA,TRBJ1-1,TRBV7-6,TGTGCCAGCAGCTCCGACACGAACACTGAAGCTTTCTTT,CASSSDTNTEAFF
medium-sized,NA,TRBJ2-7,TRBV6-5,TGTGCCAGCAGTTTCGCTTACGAGCAGTACTTC,CASSFAYEQYF
NA,TRBD1,TRBJ1-1,TRBV5-1,TGCGCCAGCAGACCGGGACAGATGGGGGCTGAAGCTTTATTT,CASRPGQMGAEALF
NA,NA,TRBJ1-5,TRBV5-1,TGCGCCAGCGGCTTGGCCGGGGGAGCCCAGCACCAGCATTTT,CASGLAGGAQHQHF
medium-sized,NA,TRBJ2-1,TRBV27,TGTGCCAGCAGTTTATCGTGGGTCGGGGGTGGTGAGCAGTTCTTC,CASSLSWVGGGEQFF
few,NA,TRBJ1-2,TRBV6-1,TGTGCCAGCACCCAAGGGACGGGAGACTATGGCTACACCTTC,CASTQGTGDYGYTF
many,TRBD1,TRBJ1-2,TRBV4-1,TGCGCCAGCAGCCAAACCGGGACAGGGGCGGGTGGCTACACCTTC,CASSQTGTGAGGYTF
many,NA,TRBJ1-2,TRBV30,TGTGCCTGGAGTCGGGACGGCTATGGCTACACCTTC,CAWSRDGYGYTF
NA,NA,TRBJ2-7,TRBV2,TGTGCCAGCAGTGGACTTGCGGCAGGGATCTATCAGTACTTC,CASSGLAAGIYQYF
NA,NA,TRBJ1-3,TRBV7-2,TGTGCCAGCAGTACATCCGGAAACACCATATATTTT,CASSTSGNTIYF
NA,TRBD2,TRBJ2-3,TRBV6-1,TGTGCCAGCAGTGAACGGGGGGGATCAGATACGCAGTATTTT,CASSERGGSDTQYF
many,NA,TRBJ2-5,TRBV5-1,TGCGCCAGCAGCTTGGAAGACCTGGAAGCCCAGTACTTC,CASSLEDLEAQYF
many,NA,TRBJ2-1,TRBV11-2,TGTGCCAGCAACGTCCGGGACGGCTTTTCAACCTACAATGAGCAGTTCTTC,CASNVRDGFSTYNEQFF
medium-sized,NA,TRBJ2-3,TRBV7-2,TGTGCCAGCAGAAGGGCGAGCACAGATACGCAGTATTTT,CASRRASTDTQYF
NA,NA,TRBJ2-7,TRBV28,TGTGCCAGCAGACGTTTATCGGGTCACGAGCAGTACTTC,CASRRLSGHEQYF
NA,NA,TRBJ2-2,TRBV10-3,TGTGCCATCAGCTCGCTCCAGGGTGCGGGGACCTGTGAGCTGTTTTTT,CAISSLQGAGTCELFF
many,TRBD1,TRBJ1-4,TRBV4-2,TGTGCCAGCAATAAGGGGGCCGGAACTAATGAAAAACTGTTTTTT,CASNKGAGTNEKLFF
medium-sized,NA,TRBJ2-3,TRBV6-1,TGTGCCAGCAGTGAATGGTACACAGATACGCAGTATTTT,CASSEWYTDTQYF
many,NA,TRBJ2-3,TRBV20-1,TGCAGTGCTAGAGATCCGAATATTGCAGATACGCAGTATTTT,CSARDPNIADTQYF
NA,NA,TRBJ2-7,TRBV6-4,TGTGCCAGCATAGAGAATAGTAAGAGCTCCTACGAGCAGTACTTC,CASIENSKSSYEQYF
NA,TRBD2,TRBJ2-7,TRBV5-1,TGCGCCAGCACCGAAATCCCGGGACTAGCGACCTACGAGCAGTACTTC,CASTEIPGLATYEQYF
NA,TRBD2,TRBJ2-1,TRBV4-2,TGTGCCAGCAGCCAGACCACTAGCGGGACTTACAATGAGCAGTTCTTC,CASSQTTSGTYNEQFF
NA,NA,TRBJ2-1,TRBV18,TGTGCCAGCTCGCGGTTCAGGGATGAGCAGTTCTTC,CASSRFRDEQFF
medium-sized,TRBD2,TRBJ2-7,TRBV2,TGTGCCAGCAGTGAAGAACTAGCGGGATCCTACGAGCAGTACTTC,CASSEELAGSYEQYF
medium-sized,NA,TRBJ2-2,TRBV7-3,TGTGCCAGCAGTTCGACCCGCGCTGGGGGGGAGCTGTTTTTT,CASSSTRAGGELFF
NA,NA,TRBJ2-3,TRBV5-1,TGCGCCAGCAAGGAAGGGGAGGTCACAGATACGCAGTATTTT,CASKEGEVTDTQYF
NA,TRBD2,TRBJ2-3,TRBV28,TGTGCCAGCAGTTCCGACCTAGCGGGTGGCAGCACAGATACGCAGTATTTT,CASSSDLAGGSTDTQYF
many,TRBD2,TRBJ2-1,TRBV24-1,TGTGCCACCAGTGAACTTACTAGCGGGAGTGGAAATGAGCAGTTCTTC,CATSELTSGSGNEQFF
many,NA,TRBJ2-3,TRBV3-1,TGTGCCAGCAGCCAAGATCTTGTGGTGGGGGGGCGGACAGATACGCAGTATTTT,CASSQDLVVGGRTDTQYF
NA,NA,TRBJ1-2,TRBV6-1,TGTGCCAGCACCCCTAGCGTCCTCGGAGCGAAGGTGAACTATGGCTACACCTTC,CASTPSVLGAKVNYGYTF
many,NA,TRBJ1-1,TRBV6-5,TGTGCCAGCAGTTACGCCAGTACCACTGAAGCTTTCTTT,CASSYASTTEAFF
NA,TRBD2,TRBJ2-7,TRBV11-3,TGTGCCAGCAGCCTCGACTGGCCAGCGGGAACCTACGAGCAGTACTTC,CASSLDWPAGTYEQYF
NA,NA,TRBJ2-7,TRBV6-1,TGTGTCAGCAGTGTCCACCAGGATAACGAGCATTACTTC,CVSSVHQDNEHYF
NA,NA,TRBJ2-2,TRBV27,TGTGCCAGCAGTTTCTGGCAGGTTCGCACCGGGGAGCTGTTTTTT,CASSFWQVRTGELFF
NA,NA,TRBJ2-7,TRBV11-3,TGTGCCAGCAGCTTAGCGGTATACAGATACGAGCAGTACTTC,CASSLAVYRYEQYF
many,NA,TRBJ1-1,TRBV20-1,TGCAGTGCTAGGGAGGACAGATACACTGAAGCTTTCTTT,CSAREDRYTEAFF
NA,NA,TRBJ1-1,TRBV6-1,TGTGCCAGCTATCCAGGGACGCAGCGGGCCACTGAAGCTTTCTTT,CASYPGTQRATEAFF
NA,NA,TRBJ2-7,TRBV7-6,TGTGCCAGCAGCTTCTCCTACGAGCAGTACTTC,CASSFSYEQYF
many,TRBD2,TRBJ2-1,TRBV9,TGTGCCAGCAGCGTAGGCCGGGGGGCCTACAATGAGCAGTTCTTC,CASSVGRGAYNEQFF
few,NA,TRBJ2-4,TRBV28,TGTGCCAGCACCCGAGGTAGTGGGGACATTCAGTACTTC,CASTRGSGDIQYF
many,TRBD1,TRBJ1-5,TRBV20-1,TGCAGTGCTAGATGGCCAGGGGGTCAGCCCCAGCATTTT,CSARWPGGQPQHF
many,NA,TRBJ1-1,TRBV19,TGTGCCAGCCAAAGCGGGGGGGGGTTAACTGAAGCTTTCTTT,CASQSGGGLTEAFF